This T cell receptor beta chain was captured by sequencing in a study of human T cells and chemical hapten exposure. Study-wide context: From small differences in pooled library volume came most of the variation in per-sample TCR yields.

This clonotype has more than one count but fewer than ten. Its cognate antigen is unknown. Per the original methods: Per-sample TCR counts ranged from about 20,000 to 750,000, median 95,638. Each CDR3 protein gets one entry after TCRdb re-called the RACE reads with MiXCR. TCRdb's processing, not the authors' own work, is the source of the V and J calls. The repertoire holds over 130,000 distinct CDR3 sequences, with roughly 12% as singletons. Regarding time point: patch test 2, 6 weeks after DPC sensitization. Specified treatment: therapeutic diphenylcyclopropenone sensitization with weekly scalp DPC. Study results and caveats: Donor immune responses may differ from healthy people's, since all donors had alopecia. Once DPC sensitization occurred, TCRs above 1 in 1000 frequency showed no change.

The CDR3 loop spans 14 amino acids. Germline CDR1 MNHNY, CDR2 SVGAGI (reference sequence). V lost 4 bases and J lost 7, with 17 bases in between. This receptor was obtained from a woman between 45 and 65 years old with alopecia areata. Some clones in this sample may be carry-over from other donors' samples. The material sequenced was whole blood, taken in connection with sensitization to the hapten diphenylcyclopropenone (DPC). The chain uses TRBV6-6 and TRBJ2-7; D could derive from TRBD1 or TRBD2 (5 bases each). Here the CDR3 DNA reads TGTGCCAGCAGTTTCTCCCAGGGTCGGGGAGAGCAGTACTTC. The encoded protein is CASSFSQGRGEQYF.